This T cell receptor (beta chain) was sequenced for a study of cytomegalovirus exposure and HLA in healthy donors. Findings of the study overall: Previously analyzed data showed that most TCR beta V segments were productive at a frequency of about 90% or about 30%. A later analysis, which compared TCR beta chains of equal frequency, found the HLA-associated ones more clonally expanded. Accounts indicate the classifier identified cytomegalovirus status with strong specificity and sensitivity.

This clone was picked up one time. Its antigen is not known. PCR involved 60 Vbeta and 13 Jbeta primers. Clones were read by immunoSEQ multiplex PCR, and TCRdb kept only the in-frame ones, dropping some. The sample has around 67,000 clones, about 70% seen once. There are 13 residues in the CDR3. The germline CDR1 and CDR2 sequences are SQVTM and ANQGSEA. V shed 4 bases, J shed 3 bases, and the junction held 2 bases outside the gene matches. The chain has TRBV29-1 and TRBJ2-2; TRBD2 aligns across 7 bases. The clonotype originates from a woman in her 30s in good health and CMV-seropositive. The source material was PBMCs. This CDR3 is CSVGDYYTGELFF. The DNA of the CDR3 is TGCAGCGTTGGGGACTATTACACCGGGGAGCTGTTTTTT.